This T cell receptor beta chain is from a study of CD8 T cells in ankylosing spondylitis. Study-wide findings and caveats: Blood from ankylosing spondylitis patients appeared to carry a characteristic roughly 8-variant TCR beta motif. Reactive arthritis synovial fluid and blood previously showed some of these motif variants. Clones that were linked to disease were CD8+ and were relatively rare in peripheral blood.

On this clonotype: Its specificity is not known.

There are 14 residues in the CDR3. CDR1 and CDR2 from the germline V gene are SGHTA and FQGNSA. The V gene end was trimmed by 6 bases and the J gene end by 3 bases; junction bases not matched to a gene: 6. Construction of TCR beta libraries was performed using quantitative 5'-RACE with molecular barcodes. TCRdb fed the 5' RACE reads into MiXCR, producing one record per CDR3 protein. The sample yields 25,000 to 35,000 distinct CDR3 sequences, more than 30% seen once. V and J are TRBV7-2 and TRBJ2-7; 9 positions agree with TRBD1. The sequencing input was synovial fluid, either unsorted or a sorted T cell fraction (not recorded which). This TCR was recovered from a male donor with ankylosing spondylitis. The CDR3 nucleotides read TGTGCCAGCAGACCGGACAGGGGCATCTACGAGCAGTACTTC. Amino acids: CASRPDRGIYEQYF.